The rows below give T cell receptor beta chains drawn from one sample of a study of tumor-infiltrating lymphocytes in primary liver carcinoma. TCRdb analysed the multiplex PCR reads with MiXCR anew, one entry per CDR3 protein. The data hold 44,000 or so distinct CDR3 sequences, with 65% to 80% observed a single time. Sequenced sample: liver tumor tissue from sampling region 5. These receptors came from a man aged 35 to 55 with primary liver carcinoma and hepatitis B virus infection. CDR3s include the opening cysteine and the closing phenylalanine or tryptophan. Fields, in order: J gene, D gene, clone size, V gene, CDR3 protein, CDR3 DNA. D genes are given only for firm matches. Clone size is stated in some rows and not others, as once, few, many or a class when expanded.

J: TRBJ2-2; D: -; size: -; V: TRBV12-3/TRBV12-4; CDR3: CAGRDSSGDTGELFF; DNA: TGTGCCGGTAGAGACAGCTCAGGGGACACCGGGGAGCTGTTTTTT
J: TRBJ2-2; D: TRBD1; size: -; V: TRBV4-2; CDR3: CTSSQGGRGHSGYTGEPFF; DNA: TGTACCAGCAGCCAAGGGGGCAGGGGCCATTCGGGTTACACCGGGGAGCCGTTTTTT
J: TRBJ2-3; D: -; size: -; V: TRBV25-1; CDR3: CASSGTPQSGDTQYF; DNA: TGTGCCAGCAGTGGTACACCACAAAGCGGAGATACGCAGTATTTT
J: TRBJ1-5; D: TRBD1; size: -; V: TRBV4-2; CDR3: CVSSTRTGDLNQPQHF; DNA: TGTGTCAGCAGTACCCGGACAGGAGACCTCAATCAGCCCCAGCATTTT
J: TRBJ2-5; D: -; size: -; V: TRBV11-2; CDR3: CAGSLVSGGSLQEIQYF; DNA: TGTGCCGGCAGCTTAGTCAGTGGGGGCAGTCTGCAAGAGATCCAGTACTTC
J: TRBJ1-2; D: -; size: -; V: TRBV4-1; CDR3: CASSPRDGRYGYTF; DNA: TGCGCCAGTAGCCCTAGAGATGGGCGCTATGGCTACACCTTC
J: TRBJ2-1; D: TRBD2; size: -; V: TRBV5-6; CDR3: CARASRAGEYNEQFF; DNA: TGTGCCAGAGCCTCGAGGGCGGGGGAGTACAATGAGCAGTTCTTC
J: TRBJ2-2; D: TRBD2; size: -; V: TRBV6-6; CDR3: CTSSYPGGWELFF; DNA: TGTACCAGCAGTTACCCGGGGGGTTGGGAGCTGTTTTTT
J: TRBJ2-2; D: -; size: -; V: TRBV11-2; CDR3: CASSTNTGELSF; DNA: TGTGCCAGCAGCACAAACACCGGGGAGCTGTCTTTC
J: TRBJ2-5; D: -; size: many; V: TRBV29-1; CDR3: CSVDQETQYF; DNA: TGCAGCGTTGACCAAGAGACCCAGTACTTC
J: TRBJ2-5; D: -; size: -; V: TRBV29-1; CDR3: CSVMVEGFQEIQYF; DNA: TGCAGCGTCATGGTCGAGGGGTTCCAAGAGATCCAGTACTTC
J: TRBJ2-1; D: TRBD2; size: -; V: TRBV19; CDR3: CATGTSGNLNEQFF; DNA: TGTGCCACCGGGACTAGCGGGAATTTGAATGAGCAGTTCTTC
J: TRBJ2-1; D: -; size: -; V: TRBV29-1; CDR3: CSVRGPVLYNERFF; DNA: TGCAGCGTGAGGGGACCGGTCCTTTACAATGAGCGGTTCTTC
J: TRBJ2-1; D: -; size: few; V: TRBV11-2; CDR3: CASSPPSVAYNEQFF; DNA: TGTGCCAGCAGCCCCCCCAGCGTAGCCTACAATGAGCAGTTCTTC
J: TRBJ2-1; D: -; size: -; V: TRBV11-2; CDR3: CASSSPSGMGHSSNEQFF; DNA: TGTGCCAGCAGCTCCCCTTCCGGTATGGGACACAGTAGTAATGAGCAGTTCTTC
J: TRBJ2-7; D: TRBD2; size: -; V: TRBV11-2; CDR3: CARSLSVGLAGGGFEQYF; DNA: TGTGCCAGGAGTTTATCCGTTGGACTAGCGGGAGGGGGGTTCGAGCAGTACTTC
J: TRBJ2-1; D: TRBD2; size: -; V: TRBV7-8; CDR3: CASRPGLADYNERFF; DNA: TGTGCCAGCCGCCCTGGACTAGCGGATTACAATGAGCGGTTCTTC
J: TRBJ2-3; D: TRBD2; size: once; V: TRBV11-2; CDR3: CVSSLEGLAWTDTQYF; DNA: TGTGTCAGTAGTTTAGAAGGACTAGCGTGGACAGATACGCAGTACTTT
J: TRBJ2-1; D: TRBD2; size: many; V: TRBV6-5; CDR3: CASSYLAGHRLYNEQFF; DNA: TGTGCCAGCAGTTACCTAGCGGGCCACCGATTATACAATGAGCAGTTCTTC
J: TRBJ2-7; D: TRBD2; size: once; V: TRBV6-6; CDR3: CASSYPKRERHEWYF; DNA: TGTGCCAGCAGTTACCCTAAGCGGGAGCGGCACGAGTGGTACTTC
J: TRBJ1-2; D: -; size: -; V: TRBV29-1; CDR3: CSVVDSKIYGYTF; DNA: TGCAGCGTTGTTGACAGTAAAATCTATGGCTACACCTTC
J: TRBJ1-1; D: -; size: -; V: TRBV5-4; CDR3: CASSFGTGTANTEAFF; DNA: -
J: TRBJ2-1; D: TRBD1; size: -; V: TRBV5-5; CDR3: CACSLGPRGQFF; DNA: TGTGCCTGCAGCTTGGGTCCCAGGGGGCAGTTTTTC
J: TRBJ1-2; D: -; size: once; V: TRBV7-8; CDR3: CASSLEYEEGALNGYTF; DNA: TGTGCCAGCAGCTTAGAGTATGAAGAGGGAGCACTCAATGGCTACACCTTC
J: TRBJ2-3; D: -; size: -; V: TRBV12-3/TRBV12-4; CDR3: CTSSLEQGTDTQYF; DNA: TGTACCAGCAGTTTAGAGCAGGGCACAGATACGCAGTATTTT
J: TRBJ2-3; D: -; size: many; V: TRBV7-3; CDR3: CASSLTRSADTQYF; DNA: TGTGCCAGCAGCTTAACGAGGAGCGCAGATACGCAGTATTTT
J: TRBJ2-1; D: -; size: -; V: TRBV4-2; CDR3: CAGSPTIGTSYNEQFF; DNA: TGTGCCGGCAGCCCGACTATCGGGACCTCCTACAATGAGCAGTTCTTC
J: TRBJ1-2; D: -; size: -; V: TRBV20-1; CDR3: CSVTAAVPTNYGYTF; DNA: TGCAGTGTTACGGCCGCAGTCCCCACCAACTATGGCTACACCTTC
J: TRBJ2-5; D: TRBD1; size: once; V: TRBV29-1; CDR3: CSASGTGFDETQYF; DNA: TGCAGCGCTTCCGGGACAGGGTTTGATGAGACTCAGTACTTC
J: TRBJ2-1; D: -; size: once; V: TRBV9; CDR3: CASSARDSFYNEQFF; DNA: TGTGCCAGCAGCGCCCGGGACTCCTTCTACAATGAGCAGTTCTTC
J: TRBJ2-7; D: TRBD2; size: few; V: TRBV20-1; CDR3: CSAVAGGSYEQYF; DNA: TGCAGTGCAGTAGCGGGAGGGTCCTACGAGCAGTACTTC
J: TRBJ2-7; D: -; size: -; V: TRBV11-2; CDR3: CASRLTDTTYEQYF; DNA: TGTGCCAGCAGGTTAACTGATACTACCTACGAGCAGTACTTC
J: TRBJ2-7; D: -; size: -; V: TRBV4-2; CDR3: CGSSQERTRSYEEYF; DNA: TGTGGCAGCAGCCAAGAACGGACAAGATCCTACGAGGAGTACTTC
J: TRBJ2-7; D: TRBD2; size: few; V: TRBV20-1; CDR3: CSARDLAEDYEQYF; DNA: TGCAGTGCTAGAGATCTAGCGGAGGACTACGAGCAGTACTTC
J: TRBJ2-3; D: TRBD2; size: many; V: TRBV28; CDR3: CASSYGLAGEDTQYF; DNA: TGTGCCAGCAGCTACGGACTAGCGGGAGAAGATACGCAGTATTTT
J: TRBJ2-1; D: TRBD2; size: -; V: TRBV2; CDR3: CASHWTSGGELEQFF; DNA: TGTGCCAGCCACTGGACTAGCGGAGGGGAATTGGAGCAGTTCTTT
J: TRBJ2-5; D: -; size: many; V: TRBV29-1; CDR3: CSVGTQETQYF; DNA: TGCAGCGTTGGTACTCAAGAGACCCAGTACTTC
J: TRBJ1-2; D: -; size: many; V: TRBV10-3; CDR3: CAISDDYYGYTF; DNA: TGTGCCATCAGTGATGATTACTATGGCTACACCTTC
J: TRBJ2-7; D: -; size: -; V: TRBV12-3/TRBV12-4; CDR3: CDSIGASSYEQYF; DNA: TGTGACAGCATAGGAGCGAGTTCCTACGAGCAGTACTTC
J: TRBJ1-3; D: -; size: many; V: TRBV30; CDR3: CAWSVLPGNTIYF; DNA: TGTGCCTGGAGTGTACTACCTGGAAACACCATATATTTT
J: TRBJ1-2; D: -; size: -; V: TRBV29-1; CDR3: CSVAQRVDGYIF; DNA: TGCAGCGTTGCACAGAGAGTAGATGGCTACATCTTC
J: TRBJ2-1; D: TRBD2; size: -; V: TRBV11-2; CDR3: CAGSPGGPYNERFF; DNA: TGTGCTGGCAGCCCGGGAGGGCCGTACAATGAGCGGTTCTTC
J: TRBJ2-7; D: -; size: -; V: TRBV29-1; CDR3: CSVGHGAYELYF; DNA: -
J: TRBJ1-5; D: -; size: -; V: TRBV4-2; CDR3: CASNQDRLQPNQPQHF; DNA: TGTGCCAGCAACCAAGATCGGCTACAGCCGAATCAGCCCCAGCATTTT
J: TRBJ2-6; D: -; size: few; V: TRBV2; CDR3: CASAGATGANVLTF; DNA: TGTGCCAGCGCGGGGGCTACTGGGGCCAACGTCCTGACTTTC
J: TRBJ2-7; D: TRBD2; size: -; V: TRBV11-2; CDR3: CASSLSVGLAGRGYEQYF; DNA: TGTGCTAGCAGCTTATCCGTTGGACTAGCGGGAAGGGGATACGAGCAGTACTTC
J: TRBJ2-7; D: -; size: -; V: TRBV28; CDR3: CANTLLRRGGEQYF; DNA: TGTGCCAACACCCTCCTTCGCAGAGGAGGCGAGCAGTACTTC
J: TRBJ2-3; D: TRBD1; size: -; V: TRBV5-8; CDR3: CASSFDRGADMQYF; DNA: TGTGCCAGCAGCTTCGACAGGGGGGCAGATATGCAGTATTTT
J: TRBJ2-1; D: -; size: few; V: TRBV7-9; CDR3: CASSSSGPQQWAEQFF; DNA: TGTGCCAGCAGCTCTAGTGGGCCCCAGCAGTGGGCTGAGCAGTTCTTC
J: TRBJ2-1; D: -; size: many; V: TRBV7-9; CDR3: CASSSTSSSYNEQFF; DNA: TGTGCCAGCAGCTCTACCTCTAGCTCCTACAATGAGCAGTTCTTC
J: TRBJ2-1; D: TRBD2; size: -; V: TRBV4-1; CDR3: CASRQTGGYNEQFF; DNA: TGCGCCAGCAGGCAGACGGGAGGCTACAACGAGCAGTTCTTC
J: TRBJ2-2; D: -; size: once; V: TRBV11-2; CDR3: CASSSDQPGAGELFF; DNA: TGTGCTAGCAGCTCAGACCAGCCCGGGGCCGGGGAGCTGTTTTTT